These T cell receptor beta chains were read from a single sample in a study of cytomegalovirus exposure and HLA in healthy donors. Some clones are missing from TCRdb's copy, which holds only in-frame ones; the method was immunoSEQ multiplex PCR. The data contain under 200,000 clones, around 80% of them singletons. The sample comprised PBMCs. These receptors originate from a man aged 40-55 years in good health and CMV-seronegative. CDR3s include the opening cysteine and the closing phenylalanine or tryptophan. The order of the fields is D gene, J gene, clone size, V gene, CDR3 DNA, CDR3 protein. D genes are given only for firm matches. The listing skips clone size in some rows; elsewhere it reads once, few, many or a size class.

d_call: NA; j_call: TRBJ1-1; clone_size: NA; v_call: TRBV30; cdr3_nt: TGTGCCTGGAGTGTGGGGCTTGAAGCTTTCTTT; cdr3_aa: CAWSVGLEAFF
d_call: TRBD1; j_call: TRBJ2-7; clone_size: NA; v_call: TRBV27; cdr3_nt: TGTGCCAGCAGTCAGGGACAGGGACTTTACGAGCAGTACTTC; cdr3_aa: CASSQGQGLYEQYF
d_call: NA; j_call: TRBJ2-5; clone_size: once; v_call: TRBV18; cdr3_nt: TGTGCCAGCTCACCTCTAGCTGTCGGAGGGGAGACCCAGTACTTC; cdr3_aa: CASSPLAVGGETQYF
d_call: NA; j_call: TRBJ1-2; clone_size: NA; v_call: TRBV30; cdr3_nt: TGTGCCTGGAGTCTTCTAGGGAGCTATGGCTACACCTTC; cdr3_aa: CAWSLLGSYGYTF
d_call: TRBD2; j_call: TRBJ2-1; clone_size: NA; v_call: TRBV6-5; cdr3_nt: TGTGCCAGCAGTTACGGGAGACTAGCGGGTTACAATGAGCAGTTCTTC; cdr3_aa: CASSYGRLAGYNEQFF
d_call: TRBD1; j_call: TRBJ1-4; clone_size: NA; v_call: TRBV25-1; cdr3_nt: TGTGCCAGCAGTCAGGGGGCCGATGAAAAACTGTTTTTT; cdr3_aa: CASSQGADEKLFF
d_call: TRBD2; j_call: TRBJ2-3; clone_size: NA; v_call: TRBV5-1; cdr3_nt: TGCGCCAGCAGCTTGTGGGCGGGAGGGCCAACAGATACGCAGTATTTT; cdr3_aa: CASSLWAGGPTDTQYF
d_call: TRBD2; j_call: TRBJ2-7; clone_size: NA; v_call: TRBV11-2; cdr3_nt: TGTGCCAGCAGCCCCGCCGGGACTAGTGGCTACGAGCAGTACTTC; cdr3_aa: CASSPAGTSGYEQYF
d_call: TRBD2; j_call: TRBJ2-7; clone_size: NA; v_call: TRBV30; cdr3_nt: TGTGCCTGGAGTGTACGTAGCGGGGGGAACTACGAGCAGTACTTC; cdr3_aa: CAWSVRSGGNYEQYF
d_call: NA; j_call: TRBJ2-2; clone_size: NA; v_call: TRBV4-1; cdr3_nt: TGCGCCAGCAGCCAAGAGGGGGCGCACACCGGGGAGCTGTTTTTT; cdr3_aa: CASSQEGAHTGELFF
d_call: NA; j_call: TRBJ2-6; clone_size: NA; v_call: TRBV7-3; cdr3_nt: TGTGCCAGCAGCCCGCAGGGACACCTCTCTGGGGCCAACGTCCTGACTTTC; cdr3_aa: CASSPQGHLSGANVLTF
d_call: NA; j_call: TRBJ1-1; clone_size: NA; v_call: TRBV29-1; cdr3_nt: TGCAGCGTTGAAGGGAGGGCAGGTGAGGGGAACACTGAAGCTTTCTTT; cdr3_aa: CSVEGRAGEGNTEAFF
d_call: NA; j_call: TRBJ1-1; clone_size: few; v_call: TRBV19; cdr3_nt: TGTGCCAGTAGTGCGACAGTGCGGACTGAAGCTTTCTTT; cdr3_aa: CASSATVRTEAFF
d_call: NA; j_call: TRBJ2-6; clone_size: NA; v_call: TRBV5-1; cdr3_nt: TGCGCCAGCAGCCCCCAGTCTGGGGCCAACGTCCTGACTTTC; cdr3_aa: CASSPQSGANVLTF
d_call: TRBD1; j_call: TRBJ2-2; clone_size: NA; v_call: TRBV2; cdr3_nt: TGTGCCAGCAGAGGTAGGGGGCGAGGCACCGGGGAGCTGTTTTTT; cdr3_aa: CASRGRGRGTGELFF
d_call: NA; j_call: TRBJ1-2; clone_size: NA; v_call: TRBV7-9; cdr3_nt: TGTGCCAGCAGCCTGACATACACTACGGGGAGATCGGAAGGCTACACCTTC; cdr3_aa: CASSLTYTTGRSEGYTF
d_call: TRBD1; j_call: TRBJ2-6; clone_size: NA; v_call: TRBV7-3; cdr3_nt: TGTGCCAGCAGCTCGGGACAGGGCGGCTCTGGGGCCAACGGCCTGACTTTC; cdr3_aa: CASSSGQGGSGANGLTF
d_call: TRBD1; j_call: TRBJ1-1; clone_size: NA; v_call: TRBV2; cdr3_nt: TGTGCCAGCAGCCAAAACAGGGGGCGATTCGCTGAAGCTTTCTTT; cdr3_aa: CASSQNRGRFAEAFF
d_call: TRBD2; j_call: TRBJ2-3; clone_size: NA; v_call: TRBV11-2; cdr3_nt: TGTGCCAGCAGCTTATTTCGTGTGGGAGGGCCACGAGATACGCAGTATTTT; cdr3_aa: CASSLFRVGGPRDTQYF
d_call: NA; j_call: TRBJ1-2; clone_size: NA; v_call: TRBV2; cdr3_nt: TGTGCCAGCAGTGAATGGACAGCCAGAGACTATGGCTACACCTTC; cdr3_aa: CASSEWTARDYGYTF
d_call: NA; j_call: TRBJ1-5; clone_size: NA; v_call: TRBV6-1; cdr3_nt: TGTGCCAGCAGTGATTTGAGGTGGGTGCCCCAGCATTTT; cdr3_aa: CASSDLRWVPQHF
d_call: NA; j_call: TRBJ1-3; clone_size: few; v_call: TRBV19; cdr3_nt: TGTGCCAGTGGAAGTGGGGGGACTGGAAACACCATATATTTT; cdr3_aa: CASGSGGTGNTIYF
d_call: TRBD2; j_call: TRBJ2-2; clone_size: NA; v_call: TRBV7-2; cdr3_nt: TGTGCCAGCAGCCTCAGACTAGCGGGAGCCCCCGGGGAGCTGTTTTTT; cdr3_aa: CASSLRLAGAPGELFF
d_call: NA; j_call: TRBJ1-3; clone_size: NA; v_call: TRBV19; cdr3_nt: TGTGCCAGTACCATCACCCGCAGATACCTTTACGAGGCTGGAAACACCATATATTTT; cdr3_aa: CASTITRRYLYEAGNTIYF
d_call: NA; j_call: TRBJ1-5; clone_size: NA; v_call: TRBV18; cdr3_nt: TGTGCCAGCTCCCCGGCCGGGACTTGGGATCAGCCCCAGCATTTT; cdr3_aa: CASSPAGTWDQPQHF
d_call: NA; j_call: TRBJ2-2; clone_size: NA; v_call: TRBV19; cdr3_nt: TGTGCCAGCATGACGGGTAAAGCGAACACCGGGGAGCTGTTTTTT; cdr3_aa: CASMTGKANTGELFF
d_call: TRBD2; j_call: TRBJ2-5; clone_size: NA; v_call: TRBV10-3; cdr3_nt: TGTGCCATCAGGGCCTTCGGGGGGTTCCAAGAGACCCAGTACTTC; cdr3_aa: CAIRAFGGFQETQYF
d_call: TRBD2; j_call: TRBJ2-3; clone_size: NA; v_call: TRBV5-5; cdr3_nt: TGTGCCAGCAGCTTAGGACTAGCGGGTGTGACAGATACGCAGTATTTT; cdr3_aa: CASSLGLAGVTDTQYF
d_call: TRBD1; j_call: TRBJ1-2; clone_size: NA; v_call: TRBV4-1; cdr3_nt: TGCGCCAGCGGGACAGGGGGGTTTGGCTATGGCTACACCTTC; cdr3_aa: CASGTGGFGYGYTF
d_call: TRBD2; j_call: TRBJ2-7; clone_size: once; v_call: TRBV6-4; cdr3_nt: TGTGCCAGCGTTCGCGGGGCGGGGGGCGAGCAGTACTTC; cdr3_aa: CASVRGAGGEQYF
d_call: TRBD2; j_call: TRBJ2-3; clone_size: NA; v_call: TRBV30; cdr3_nt: TGTGCCTGGAGTGCCGGACTAGCGGGCACAGATACGCAGTATTTT; cdr3_aa: CAWSAGLAGTDTQYF
d_call: NA; j_call: TRBJ2-1; clone_size: NA; v_call: TRBV9; cdr3_nt: TGTGCCAGCAGCCCGCCAGACTACAATGAGCAGTTCTTC; cdr3_aa: CASSPPDYNEQFF
d_call: TRBD2; j_call: TRBJ2-1; clone_size: few; v_call: TRBV7-3; cdr3_nt: TGTGCCAGCAGCGCTAGCCCCGGACTAGCGGGCGGTAGCTCCTACAATGAGCAGTTCTTC; cdr3_aa: CASSASPGLAGGSSYNEQFF
d_call: TRBD1; j_call: TRBJ1-1; clone_size: NA; v_call: TRBV9; cdr3_nt: TGTGCCAGCAGCGTAGGGACAGGGGGGATTAACACTGAAGCTTTCTTT; cdr3_aa: CASSVGTGGINTEAFF
d_call: NA; j_call: TRBJ2-1; clone_size: NA; v_call: TRBV9; cdr3_nt: TGTGCCAGCAGCGTAGGGGCCCTTCCTTACAATGAGCAGTTCTTC; cdr3_aa: CASSVGALPYNEQFF
d_call: TRBD1; j_call: TRBJ2-7; clone_size: NA; v_call: TRBV28; cdr3_nt: TGTGCCAGCAGTTCCTCCCAGACAGGGGGAAAGCAGTACTTC; cdr3_aa: CASSSSQTGGKQYF
d_call: NA; j_call: TRBJ1-2; clone_size: NA; v_call: TRBV5-4; cdr3_nt: TGTGCCAGCAGCTTCCTAGGACAGCCTAACTATGGCTACACCTTC; cdr3_aa: CASSFLGQPNYGYTF
d_call: TRBD1; j_call: TRBJ1-2; clone_size: NA; v_call: TRBV2; cdr3_nt: TGTGCCAGCAGTGAAGCGCCCAGGGGGACTGGCTACACCTTC; cdr3_aa: CASSEAPRGTGYTF
d_call: TRBD1; j_call: TRBJ1-2; clone_size: NA; v_call: TRBV19; cdr3_nt: TGTGCCAGTAGTCCCGACGACAGGGCTGGCTACACCTTC; cdr3_aa: CASSPDDRAGYTF
d_call: NA; j_call: TRBJ1-2; clone_size: NA; v_call: TRBV19; cdr3_nt: TGTGCCAGTAGTATAGATTCCGGGACACGCAACTATGGCTACACCTTC; cdr3_aa: CASSIDSGTRNYGYTF
d_call: NA; j_call: TRBJ1-2; clone_size: NA; v_call: TRBV18; cdr3_nt: TGTGCCAGCTCACCAGCGCGGGGGGCGGTTGGCTACACCTTC; cdr3_aa: CASSPARGAVGYTF
d_call: NA; j_call: TRBJ1-2; clone_size: NA; v_call: TRBV6-1; cdr3_nt: TGTGCCAGCAGTGAAGCGGGTGGAGTCCGGGACTTCGATGGCTACACCTTC; cdr3_aa: CASSEAGGVRDFDGYTF
d_call: NA; j_call: TRBJ1-2; clone_size: NA; v_call: TRBV28; cdr3_nt: TGTGCCAGCAGGGTTTGGACAGAGACGTATGGCTACACCTTC; cdr3_aa: CASRVWTETYGYTF
d_call: TRBD1; j_call: TRBJ2-3; clone_size: NA; v_call: TRBV5-1; cdr3_nt: TGCGCCAGCAGCTTGGCCCGGGACAGGGGTACAGATACGCAGTATTTT; cdr3_aa: CASSLARDRGTDTQYF
d_call: NA; j_call: TRBJ2-2; clone_size: NA; v_call: TRBV5-6; cdr3_nt: TGTGCCAGCAGCTTATGGCCCCCCGGGGAGCTGTTTTTT; cdr3_aa: CASSLWPPGELFF
d_call: TRBD2; j_call: TRBJ2-7; clone_size: NA; v_call: TRBV6-1; cdr3_nt: TGTGCCAGCAGCCAACCGGGGGGAGCTGTGAGAGAGCAGTACTTC; cdr3_aa: CASSQPGGAVREQYF